Each of the 25 T cell receptor beta chains below was sequenced from the same sample in a study of Ad26.COV2.S vaccination and SARS-CoV-2 variants. Method: immunoSEQ multiplex PCR; TCRdb's copy keeps in-frame clones and lacks some. Here the sample spans 510,000 or so clones, 70% to 90% being singletons. Treatment noted: around 19 received Ad26.COV2.S at low or high dose, single or two shots; several received placebo; per-sample allocation not given. Samples analyzed were those drawn on day 63 after the first vaccine or placebo injection. The sequences come from peripheral blood, collected in a trial of Ad26.COV2.S vaccine versus placebo. The source of these receptors is a person between 18 and 65 years old who received the Ad26.COV2.S COVID-19 vaccine or a placebo.

This chain connects TRBV15 to TRBJ2-5, with 8 bases that match TRBD2. This CDR3 has 15 amino acids. The germline V gene encodes CDR1 LNHNV and CDR2 YYDKDF (reference sequence). With V trimmed by 5 bases and J by 2 bases, 7 bases remained unmatched. The CDR3 nucleotides are TGTGCCACCAGCCGGACTAGCTTCACACAAGAGACCCAGTACTTC. It codes for CATSRTSFTQETQYF.

The CDR3 loop is CASSLSENIGFEQYF. CDR3 nucleotide sequence: TGCGCCAGCAGCTTGAGTGAGAATATAGGTTTCGAGCAGTACTTC. V and J are TRBV5-1 and TRBJ2-7; no firm D call. The length of the CDR3 is 15 residues. Trimming cost V 1 base and J 6 bases, with 17 bases left between them. Germline CDR1 and CDR2: SGHRS and YFSETQ.

V gene TRBV11-3 combines with J gene TRBJ2-1; the match to TRBD2 covers 11 bases. Germline CDR1 SGHNT, CDR2 YENEEA. The V gene end was trimmed by 0 bases and the J gene end by 1 base; junction bases not matched to a gene: 5. The CDR3 loop spans 18 amino acids. CDR3 DNA sequence: TGTGCCAGCAGCTTAGAGTCTCTAGCGGGAGGTTCCTACAATGAGCAGTTCTTC. Translating it yields CASSLESLAGGSYNEQFF. The full variable domain, with the rest looked up from reference TRBV11-3 and TRBJ2-1, is EAGVVQSPRYKIIEKKQPVAFWCNPISGHNTLYWYLQNLGQGPELLIRYENEEAVDDSQLPKDRFSAERLKGVDSTLKIQPAELGDSAVYLCASSLESLAGGSYNEQFFGPGTRLTVL.

This clone was seen only once. V gene TRBV6-1 combines with J gene TRBJ1-2; D gene unclear. The CDR3 is made up of 13 amino acids. CDR1 and CDR2 (germline): MNHNS, SASEGT. Trimming took off 0 bases at V and 3 bases at J, with 5 bases between the two ends. In DNA form, the CDR3 reads TGTGCCAGCAGTGAAGCCGGCCACTATGGCTACACCTTC. Translated, it gives CASSEAGHYGYTF.

The chain recombines TRBV4-3 with TRBJ1-5, with 9 bases matching TRBD1. V was clipped by 3 bases and J by 5 bases; unmatched bases: 5. The CDR3 extends over 15 amino acids. CDR1 and CDR2 from the germline V gene are LGHNA and YSLEER. CDR3 sequence: CASSQDGTGYQPQHF. The CDR3 DNA is TGCGCCAGCAGCCAGGACGGGACAGGGTATCAGCCCCAGCATTTT.

The J gene is TRBJ1-5, the V gene TRBV19, with no clear D. The germline V and J ends were trimmed by 4 bases and 9 bases, with 19 bases remaining between them. The CDR3 covers 15 residues. CDR1 is LNHDA and CDR2 is SQIVND in the germline V gene (reference sequence). The DNA for the CDR3 is TGTGCCAGTAGTAGTAAAAGTATCCCCCCGTGGCCCCAGCATTTT. Translation: CASSSKSIPPWPQHF.

A single count supports this clone. The V call is TRBV25-1, the J call TRBJ2-7, with D perhaps matching TRBD2 (6 bases). V was shortened by 3 bases and J by 5 bases, with 11 bases between the two germline ends. The CDR3 spans 13 residues. Germline V gene data show CDR1 as MGHDK and CDR2 as SYGVNS. The CDR3 reads CASSESGGNEQYF. CDR3 nucleotides: TGTGCCAGCAGTGAGAGTGGAGGGAACGAGCAGTACTTC.

This clone has a single count. The chain couples TRBV23-1 to TRBJ1-1; D unclear. TRBV23-1 is flagged as an ORF with uncertain function. The CDR3 is 14 residues long. V was clipped by 7 bases and J by 2 bases, with 14 bases between them. CDR3: CASKAWGYNTEAFF. In DNA form, the CDR3 reads TGCGCCAGCAAGGCTTGGGGTTACAACACTGAAGCTTTCTTT.

Ten or more counts support this clone. V gene TRBV21-1 combines with J gene TRBJ2-1; the DNA was not used to check the table's D call, TRBD2. TRBV21-1 is annotated as a pseudogene. The CDR3 extends over 17 amino acids. The CDR3 here is CASSKGCGPVSYNEQFF. The CDR3 DNA sequence: TGTGCCAGCAGCAAAGGTTGCGGGCCAGTCTCCTACAATGAGCAGTTCTTC.

The genes are TRBV18 and TRBJ1-2; 8 bases fit TRBD1. The CDR3 has 14 residues. CDR1 is KGHSH, CDR2 LQKENI, per germline. V gave up 5 bases and J gave up 4 bases; unmatched junction bases: 6. CDR3 amino acids: CASSSGQGSYGYTF. The DNA of the CDR3 is TGTGCCAGCTCATCAGGACAGGGATCCTATGGCTACACCTTC.

This chain connects TRBV12-3 or TRBV12-4 to TRBJ1-1; D might be TRBD1 (5 bases). The CDR3 is 13 amino acids. The ends were cut back, 4 bases at V and 8 bases at J, with 14 bases in the middle. For the CDR3, the DNA is TGTGCCAGCAGTTGGGGGTGGTCTGTGGAAGCTTTCTTT. Protein sequence: CASSWGWSVEAFF.

The chain carries TRBV2 and TRBJ2-7; D assignment may be TRBD1 or TRBD2 (6 bases each). The CDR3 is 17 amino acids. From germline, CDR1 is SNHLY and CDR2 FYNNEI. The V end lost 7 bases, the J end lost 7 bases, and 29 bases lay between the germline ends. DNA for the CDR3: TGTGCCAGCACCCCACCGAGGGGGGCGGGGAACTCTCGGGAGCAGTACTTC. Translated: CASTPPRGAGNSREQYF.

The V and J genes are TRBV28 and TRBJ1-5, with D perhaps TRBD1 (5 bases). The CDR3 consists of 14 residues. V was pared by 7 bases and J by 0 bases, with 10 bases between. Germline values: CDR1 MDHEN, CDR2 SYDVKM. CDR3 nucleotide sequence: TGTGCCAGCACCTGGGGGTATAGCAATCAGCCCCAGCATTTT. Its translation: CASTWGYSNQPQHF.

The chain has TRBV3-1 (or the pseudogene TRBV3-2) and TRBJ1-3; D is undetermined. V was cut by 2 bases and J by 0 bases, with 14 bases left in between. Germline CDR1 is LGHDT and CDR2 is YNNKEL (reference sequence). The CDR3 runs 17 residues. In DNA, the CDR3 is TGTGCCAGCAGCCAAACATGGACTGCGAGCTCTGGAAACACCATATATTTT. Its translation is CASSQTWTASSGNTIYF.

The gene calls are TRBV12-3 or TRBV12-4 and TRBJ2-3; D not certain. The CDR3 is 13 residues long. V was clipped by 6 bases and J by 10 bases, with 17 bases between them. The CDR3: CASRGYHTSSQYF. The DNA of the CDR3 is TGTGCCAGCAGGGGATACCATACCTCCTCGCAGTATTTT.

CDR3 in amino acids: CASSSRDRVVPLHF. CDR3 in DNA: TGTGCCAGCAGCTCCCGGGACAGGGTGGTACCCCTCCACTTT. This chain joins TRBV6-2 or TRBV6-3 and TRBJ1-6; TRBD1 matches 9 bases. V lost 6 bases to trimming and J lost 12 bases; unmatched junction nucleotides: 9. The CDR3 is 14 residues long. Germline V gives CDR1 MNHEY, CDR2 SVGEGT.

CDR3 nucleotide sequence: TGTGCCAGCAGGTCCGGGACAGGGAACACCGGGGAGCTGTTTTTT. Its translation: CASRSGTGNTGELFF. V and J are TRBV2 and TRBJ2-2; TRBD1 matches at 8 bases. Per germline, CDR1 SNHLY and CDR2 FYNNEI. V lost 6 bases, J lost 1 base, and 4 bases stayed unmatched. The CDR3 spans 15 residues.

This chain connects TRBV7-9 to TRBJ1-6; D is uncertain. Germline CDR1 is SEHNR and CDR2 is FQNEAQ (reference sequence). V was trimmed by 5 bases and J by 0 bases, leaving 8 bases between them. The CDR3 runs 15 residues. CDR3 sequence reads: CASSAGTSYNSPLHF. The CDR3 coding sequence is TGTGCCAGCAGCGCCGGCACCTCCTATAATTCACCCCTCCACTTT.

J is TRBJ2-7 and V is TRBV4-2; 13 nucleotides line up with TRBD2. J lost 11 bases, V lost 4 bases, and 11 bases had no gene match. The CDR3 runs to 15 residues. The germline V gene has CDR1 LGHNA and CDR2 YNFKEQ. DNA of the CDR3: TGTGCCAGCAGCCGCGAAAGGGGACTAGCGGGATCGAAGTACTTC. Its translation is CASSRERGLAGSKYF.

The V call is TRBV11-2, the J call TRBJ2-5, with TRBD2 matching over 13 bases. CDR1 is SGHAT and CDR2 is FQNNGV in the germline V gene. This CDR3 is built from 16 residues. Germline trimming cut 5 bases from V and 2 bases from J; bases unmatched to any gene: 5. CDR3 DNA: TGTGCCAGCAGCGGGGGACTAGCGGGACCGCAAGAGACCCAGTACTTC. Its protein is CASSGGLAGPQETQYF.

Worth noting for this clone: The same CDR3 is also encoded by other DNA sequences in this sample. This sequence joins TRBV7-2 and TRBJ2-1; the D is unclear. The CDR3 is 11 amino acids. Per the germline V gene, CDR1 is SGHTA and CDR2 is FQGNSA. V was trimmed by 1 base and J by 7 bases, leaving 2 bases between them. This chain's CDR3 is CASSLVNEQFF. CDR3 coding DNA: TGTGCCAGCAGCTTAGTTAATGAGCAGTTCTTC.

This clone occurred once. This CDR3 is CASSSGLAGSISNEQFF. The CDR3 nucleotides read TGCGCCAGCAGCTCGGGACTAGCGGGGTCCATATCCAATGAGCAGTTCTTC. This chain uses TRBV5-1 with TRBJ2-1; the match to TRBD2 covers 13 bases. CDR1 is SGHRS and CDR2 is YFSETQ in the germline V gene. The V gene end was trimmed by 3 bases and the J gene end by 6 bases; junction bases not matched to a gene: 9. The CDR3 sequence is 17 residues long. Combining the CDR3 with reference TRBV5-1 and TRBJ2-1 gives the whole variable domain KAGVTQTPRYLIKTRGQQVTLSCSPISGHRSVSWYQQTPGQGLQFLFEYFSETQRNKGNFPGRFSGRQFSNSRSEMNVSTLELGDSALYLCASSSGLAGSISNEQFFGPGTRLTVL.

The chain combines TRBV7-9 with TRBJ2-3; D not resolved. The CDR3 consists of 11 residues. V was pared by 5 bases and J by 6 bases, with 6 bases between. CDR1 SEHNR and CDR2 FQNEAQ come from the germline V gene (reference sequence). CDR3 amino acids: CASSASDTQYF. The DNA for the CDR3 is TGTGCCAGCAGCGCGTCGGATACGCAGTATTTT.

This clone was counted once. The rearrangement uses TRBV6-2 or TRBV6-3 and TRBJ2-3; the D gene is possibly TRBD1 (6 bases). Trimming removed 4 bases at V and 3 bases at J, with 17 bases between. The CDR3 covers 16 residues. Looked up from germline, CDR1 is MNHEY and CDR2 is SVGEGT. CDR3 sequence (DNA): TGTGCCAGCAGTTCCCTGGACAGAGTCAAGACAGATACGCAGTATTTT. It encodes CASSSLDRVKTDTQYF.

The CDR3 DNA reads TGTGCCAGCAGCCCGAGAAACAGCTCCTACAATGAGCAGTTCTTC. Translated, it gives CASSPRNSSYNEQFF. The chain couples TRBV11-1 to TRBJ2-1, with unresolved D. The CDR3 length is 15 residues. Per germline, CDR1 SGHAT and CDR2 FQDESV (reference sequence). Trimming left V 5 bases short and J 0 bases short, with 11 bases between.